A single sample gave rise to the 2 T cell receptor beta chains below, sequenced in a study of cytomegalovirus exposure and HLA in healthy donors. 13 Jbeta primers and 60 Vbeta primers were used for the PCR. Sequenced by immunoSEQ multiplex PCR; TCRdb stores in-frame clones only, minus some. This sample has 120,000 or so clones, with roughly 80% found just once. Material: PBMCs. These TCRs come from a man aged 45-60 years in good health and CMV-seropositive.

The chain couples TRBV7-2 to TRBJ1-6; D perhaps matches TRBD1 (5 bases). Germline CDR1 is SGHTA and CDR2 is FQGNSA. V was trimmed by 2 bases and J by 4 bases, leaving 15 bases between them. The CDR3 runs 17 residues. In DNA, the CDR3 is TGTGCCAGCAGCTTATATAGCCCGGGGGATTATAATTCACCCCTCCACTTT. Its translation: CASSLYSPGDYNSPLHF.

The chain uses TRBV11-2 and TRBJ1-6; TRBD1 is a possible D gene (6 bases). The CDR3 has 19 amino acids. Trimming shortened V by 2 bases and J by 0 bases, and 17 bases separated the two germline ends. Germline assignment: CDR1 SGHAT and CDR2 FQNNGV. The CDR3 spells CASSLTAGQSLSYNSPLHF. The CDR3 coding sequence is TGTGCCAGCAGCTTAACCGCTGGACAGAGTCTCTCCTATAATTCACCCCTCCACTTT.